This TCR beta chain was captured in a study of T cells in Graves' hyperthyroidism and ophthalmopathy. Findings of the study overall: Blood also held most thyroid clonotypes expanded beyond 0.001.

As concerns this clonotype: The antigen remains undetermined. A junction boundary mismatches the germline segment, possibly from a read error.

Extraction of PBMCs used 8.5 to 10 ml of fresh peripheral blood. CDR3 length equals 15 residues. Germline V lookup: CDR1 LGHDT, CDR2 YNNKEL (reference sequence). Amplification of TCR beta CDR3 regions used RNA as the template. When the TCR CDR3 underwent first-round RT-PCR, the HTBI primer set was used. TCRdb called the multiplex PCR reads again in MiXCR, with one record for every CDR3 protein. The sample contains hundreds of thousands of distinct CDR3 sequences, 15% to 20% of which appear only once. The V call is TRBV3-1, the J call TRBJ1-1; perhaps TRBD1 as D (5 bases). The sequence was obtained from a woman in her thirties or forties with Graves' ophthalmopathy. The sequenced material came from blood. In nucleotides, the CDR3 is TGTACCAGCAGCCAAGGCCGGCGGGGGGTCACTGAAGCTTTCTTT. Its protein product is CTSSQGRRGVTEAFF.